These T cell receptor beta chains were read from a single sample in a study of siplizumab effects on memory and regulatory T cells. Generated by immunoSEQ multiplex PCR, the TCRdb table keeps only in-frame clones and is missing some. The table records about 82,000 clones, 87% of them present only once. The sequencing input was Tregs sorted from blood. Receptors originate from a human donor in good health. CDR3s include the opening cysteine and the closing phenylalanine or tryptophan. D genes are given only for firm matches. The size field is filled for only some rows; it gives once, few, many or a size class.

size: -; D: -; V: TRBV6-1; J: TRBJ2-7; DNA: TGTGCCAGCAGTTTCCGAATAGTCGAGTACGAGCAGTACTTC; CDR3: CASSFRIVEYEQYF
size: -; D: -; V: TRBV5-4; J: TRBJ1-2; DNA: TGTGCCAGCAGCTCCCGGGACACCATCTATGGCTACACCTTC; CDR3: CASSSRDTIYGYTF
size: -; D: TRBD2; V: TRBV6-4; J: TRBJ2-7; DNA: TGTGCCAGCAGTGACGAGGTGTTTGCTAGCGGGGGATCGAGGGCCTTCTACGAGCAGTACTTC; CDR3: CASSDEVFASGGSRAFYEQYF
size: -; D: -; V: TRBV5-5; J: TRBJ1-1; DNA: TGTGCCAGCAGCTACGGGCCCCTACAGGGCTCTGAAGCTTTCTTT; CDR3: CASSYGPLQGSEAFF
size: -; D: -; V: TRBV7-4; J: TRBJ1-1; DNA: TGTGCCAGCATCACCATGGAGGGGACTGAAGCTTTCTTT; CDR3: CASITMEGTEAFF
size: -; D: -; V: TRBV14; J: TRBJ1-6; DNA: TGTGCCAGCAGCCAGGGGGGGAACTCACCCCTCCACTTT; CDR3: CASSQGGNSPLHF
size: -; D: -; V: TRBV18; J: TRBJ1-1; DNA: TGTGCCAGCTCACCGTCTCAGGACACTGAAGCTTTCTTT; CDR3: CASSPSQDTEAFF
size: -; D: -; V: TRBV6-5; J: TRBJ1-5; DNA: TGTGCCAGCAGTTACTCTGGGGGGGTGAATCAGCCCCAGCATTTT; CDR3: CASSYSGGVNQPQHF
size: -; D: TRBD2; V: TRBV2; J: TRBJ2-7; DNA: TGTGCCAGCATGAGCGGGGGGGCCTACGAGCAGTACTTC; CDR3: CASMSGGAYEQYF
size: -; D: -; V: TRBV5-4; J: TRBJ1-2; DNA: TGTGCCAGCAGCCCCCCGGGAAAAGGAGCTAACTATGGCTACACCTTC; CDR3: CASSPPGKGANYGYTF
size: -; D: -; V: TRBV2; J: TRBJ1-1; DNA: TGTGCCAGCAGTGGGGGCACTGAAGCTTTCTTT; CDR3: CASSGGTEAFF
size: medium-sized; D: -; V: TRBV28; J: TRBJ1-2; DNA: TGTGCCAGCGAAGGACGGAACTATGGCTACACCTTC; CDR3: CASEGRNYGYTF
size: once; D: -; V: TRBV2; J: TRBJ1-2; DNA: TGTGCCAGCAGTCTTGAGGGCTACGGCTACACCTTC; CDR3: CASSLEGYGYTF
size: few; D: -; V: TRBV7-9; J: TRBJ1-3; DNA: TGTGCCAGCAGCTTAGTGCCGGGGTCGGAAAACACCATATATTTT; CDR3: CASSLVPGSENTIYF
size: -; D: -; V: TRBV7-2; J: TRBJ2-7; DNA: TGTGCCAGCAGCTTAATTGGAACAGGACAGCAGTACTTC; CDR3: CASSLIGTGQQYF
size: -; D: -; V: TRBV6-6; J: TRBJ1-4; DNA: TGTGCCAGCAGTTACCCGGGGGCTAATGAAAAACTGTTTTTT; CDR3: CASSYPGANEKLFF
size: -; D: -; V: TRBV1; J: TRBJ2-1; DNA: TGCACCAGCAGCCAAGTCCGGGGCCCGTTATCCCATGAGCAGCTCTTC; CDR3: CTSSQVRGPLSHEQLF
size: -; D: -; V: TRBV28; J: TRBJ1-4; DNA: TGTGCCAGCAGTTGGAGGGTTGTTAATGAAAAACTGTTTTTT; CDR3: CASSWRVVNEKLFF
size: -; D: -; V: TRBV29-1; J: TRBJ2-7; DNA: TGCAGCGTTGAAGATCGCAGGGGGAGGTACGAGCAGTACTTC; CDR3: CSVEDRRGRYEQYF
size: -; D: TRBD1; V: TRBV29-1; J: TRBJ1-1; DNA: TGCAGCGTTTGGACAGGGAGAGCTTTCTTT; CDR3: CSVWTGRAFF
size: few; D: -; V: TRBV5-1; J: TRBJ1-1; DNA: TGCGCCAGCAGCACCCATCAGGGCAGGAACACTGAAGCTTTCTTT; CDR3: CASSTHQGRNTEAFF
size: -; D: -; V: TRBV27; J: TRBJ2-5; DNA: TGTGCCAGCAGTCTCTCTATCAACCAAGAGACCCAGTACTTC; CDR3: CASSLSINQETQYF
size: -; D: -; V: TRBV7-2; J: TRBJ2-3; DNA: TGTGCCAGCAGCCCCTTTCCAGATACGCAGTATTTT; CDR3: CASSPFPDTQYF
size: -; D: -; V: TRBV6-6; J: TRBJ2-3; DNA: TGTGCCAGCAGTTACCTTACGACCTCTAGCACAGATACGCAGTATTTT; CDR3: CASSYLTTSSTDTQYF
size: -; D: -; V: TRBV28; J: TRBJ1-2; DNA: TGTGCCAGCAGTTTATCCGGGGCCTATGGCTACACCTTC; CDR3: CASSLSGAYGYTF
size: -; D: -; V: TRBV10-3; J: TRBJ2-5; DNA: TGTGCCATCAGGGAGGCCGAGTGGGAGACCCAGTACTTC; CDR3: CAIREAEWETQYF
size: once; D: -; V: TRBV6-5; J: TRBJ2-5; DNA: TGTGCCAGCAGAGGACCGGGTACAGAGACCCAGTACTTC; CDR3: CASRGPGTETQYF
size: -; D: -; V: TRBV5-6; J: TRBJ1-1; DNA: TGTGCCAGCAGCTTTAATGGACAGAAGAACACTGAAGCTTTCTTT; CDR3: CASSFNGQKNTEAFF
size: -; D: TRBD2; V: TRBV7-8; J: TRBJ2-1; DNA: TGTGCCAGCAGCTTACGGCTAGCGGGGGGATACTCCTACAATGAGCAGTTCTTC; CDR3: CASSLRLAGGYSYNEQFF
size: -; D: -; V: TRBV7-2; J: TRBJ1-6; DNA: TGTGCCAGCAGCTGGGGGGGGTCAGGCCTCGGTAATTCACCCCTCCACTTT; CDR3: CASSWGGSGLGNSPLHF
size: once; D: TRBD1; V: TRBV5-4; J: TRBJ1-1; DNA: TGTGCCAGCAGCTTGGCAGGGGGGTACACTGAAGCTTTCTTT; CDR3: CASSLAGGYTEAFF
size: -; D: -; V: TRBV5-1; J: TRBJ1-1; DNA: TGCGCCAGCAGGGAACACACTGAAGCTTTCTTT; CDR3: CASREHTEAFF
size: few; D: -; V: TRBV21-1; J: TRBJ2-2; DNA: TGTGCCAGCAGCAAATGCTACAGGCGGGACACCGGGGAGCTGTTTTTT; CDR3: CASSKCYRRDTGELFF
size: -; D: -; V: TRBV5-1; J: TRBJ2-2; DNA: TGCGCCAGCAGCCCCAGTGGACAGAACACCGGGGAGCTGTTTTTT; CDR3: CASSPSGQNTGELFF
size: -; D: TRBD2; V: TRBV7-6; J: TRBJ2-2; DNA: TGTGCCAGCAGCTTAGCGCATATGAGCGGGACCCTTTCCGGGGAGCTGTTTTTT; CDR3: CASSLAHMSGTLSGELFF
size: -; D: TRBD1; V: TRBV7-9; J: TRBJ1-4; DNA: TGTGCCAGCAGCTCCGGGGACAGCGGGGGGTTTGCAACTAATGAAAAACTGTTTTTT; CDR3: CASSSGDSGGFATNEKLFF
size: -; D: -; V: TRBV20-1; J: TRBJ2-3; DNA: TGCAGTGCTATCCGATCACATACGCAGTATTTT; CDR3: CSAIRSHTQYF